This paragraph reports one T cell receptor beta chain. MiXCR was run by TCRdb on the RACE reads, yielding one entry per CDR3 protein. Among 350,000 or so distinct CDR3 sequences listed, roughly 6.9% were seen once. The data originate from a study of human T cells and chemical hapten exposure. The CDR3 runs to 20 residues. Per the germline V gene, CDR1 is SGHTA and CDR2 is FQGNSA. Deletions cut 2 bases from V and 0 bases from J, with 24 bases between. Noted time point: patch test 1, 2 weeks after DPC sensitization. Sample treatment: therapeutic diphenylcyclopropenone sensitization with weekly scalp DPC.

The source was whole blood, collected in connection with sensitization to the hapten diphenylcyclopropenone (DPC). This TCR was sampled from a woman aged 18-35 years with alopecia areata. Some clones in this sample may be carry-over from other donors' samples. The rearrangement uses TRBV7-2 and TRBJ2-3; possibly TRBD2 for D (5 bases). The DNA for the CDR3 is TGTGCCAGCAGCTTAAACGCGATAATACCTGGACTTGTCAGCACAGATACGCAGTATTTT. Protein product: CASSLNAIIPGLVSTDTQYF.